Listed here are 27 T cell receptor beta chains from one sample, sequenced in a study of blood T cells in healthy people across ages. With a J-beta primer mix and a sample-barcoded 5' primer, a second PCR ran roughly 6 to 11 cycles. TCRdb re-called the 5' RACE reads with MiXCR, one entry per CDR3 protein. The data contain about 800,000 distinct CDR3 sequences, about 42% of them singletons. The sequenced material came from blood. All receptors come from an elderly man in good health.

For this clonotype: Germline and junction disagree at one end, which may indicate a read error. This chain connects TRBV30 to TRBJ1-6, with D hard to call. CDR3 length equals 12 residues. Germline V gene sequence: CDR1 GTSNPN, CDR2 SVGIG (reference sequence). The chain's CDR3 is CAWTAWDSPPHF. The CDR3 bases are TGTGCCTGGACAGCATGGGATTCACCCCCCCACTTT.

This CDR3 is CASSLNIRQGAEQYF. For the CDR3, the DNA is TGTGCCAGCAGCTTAAATATTCGGCAGGGAGCCGAGCAGTACTTC. The chain couples TRBV7-2 to TRBJ2-7, with D possibly called TRBD1 or TRBD2 (5 bases each). Per the germline V gene, CDR1 is SGHTA and CDR2 is FQGNSA. The germline V and J ends were trimmed by 2 bases and 6 bases, with 17 bases remaining between them. CDR3 size: 15 residues.

V usage is TRBV13 and J usage is TRBJ1-2; TRBD1 is a possible D gene (6 bases). The length of the CDR3 is 15 residues. The V end lost 5 bases, the J end lost 6 bases, and 19 bases lay between the germline ends. CDR1 PRHDT and CDR2 FYEKMQ come from the germline V gene (reference sequence). DNA for the CDR3: TGTGCCAGCAGCCCAATGATCGGACAGCACGATGGCTACACCTTC. Translated: CASSPMIGQHDGYTF.

The chain combines TRBV11-2 with TRBJ2-7, with D possibly being TRBD1 or TRBD2 (6 bases each). Trimming removed 0 bases at V and 6 bases at J, with 15 bases between. This CDR3 contains 15 residues. Germline values: CDR1 SGHAT, CDR2 FQNNGV. CDR3 protein: CASSLESGARAEQYF. The CDR3 coding sequence is TGTGCCAGCAGCTTAGAGTCGGGGGCCCGAGCCGAGCAGTACTTC.

There are a few counts of this clonotype. The chain recombines TRBV20-1 with TRBJ1-2, with D possibly matching TRBD1 (5 bases). CDR1 and CDR2 from the germline V gene are DFQATT and SNEGSKA (reference sequence). Trimming stripped 5 bases from V and 4 bases from J, with 17 bases between. This CDR3 contains 14 residues. The CDR3 nucleotides are TGCAGTGCTCCCCGCAGGGACTTCTCCTATGGCTACACCTTC. Translation gives CSAPRRDFSYGYTF.

Here the CDR3 reads CASSLESVTDTQYF. The DNA for the CDR3 is TGTGCCAGCAGCTTGGAATCCGTCACAGATACGCAGTATTTT. This rearrangement joins TRBV5-6 to TRBJ2-3; D is unclear. Germline CDR1 is SGHDT and CDR2 is YYEEEE. Trimming pared 0 bases from V and 2 bases from J, leaving 7 bases between. CDR3 size: 14 residues.

This clonotype has at least ten counts. The J gene is TRBJ2-3, the V gene TRBV5-1; no definite D call. The CDR3 totals 16 residues. CDR1 and CDR2 (germline): SGHRS, YFSETQ. The V end was cut by 0 bases, the J end by 0 bases, with 11 bases between. CDR3 region: CASSLGSPLSTDTQYF. For the CDR3, the DNA is TGCGCCAGCAGCTTGGGGTCCCCCCTGAGCACAGATACGCAGTATTTT.

Only a few counts were recorded for this clonotype. The chain recombines TRBV5-1 with TRBJ2-7, with TRBD1 identical over 11 bases. The length of the CDR3 is 18 residues. V trimming: 0 bases; J trimming: 4 bases; junction bases outside the gene matches: 12. Germline CDR1 reads SGHRS; CDR2 reads YFSETQ. The chain's CDR3 is CASSLGTGGPTFMYEQYF. The CDR3 DNA is TGCGCCAGCAGCTTGGGGACAGGGGGCCCCACCTTCATGTACGAGCAGTACTTC.

V and J are TRBV7-9 and TRBJ2-7; possibly TRBD1 for D (5 bases). V was pared by 6 bases and J by 3 bases, with 9 bases between. This CDR3 contains 12 residues. From germline, CDR1 is SEHNR and CDR2 FQNEAQ (reference sequence). As DNA, the CDR3 is TGTGCCAGCAGGGACATGGGCTACGAGCAGTACTTC. It yields the protein CASRDMGYEQYF.

The chain employs TRBV14 and TRBJ1-4, with TRBD1 identical over 11 bases. The junction had 5 bases not matched to a gene; V was cut back by 0 bases and J by 8 bases. The CDR3 consists of 16 residues. Germline values: CDR1 SGHDN, CDR2 FVKESK. The CDR3: CASSQDGDRGNEKLFF. CDR3 coding DNA: TGTGCCAGCAGCCAAGATGGGGACAGGGGGAACGAAAAACTGTTTTTT. Full variable domain (remainder filled in from reference TRBV14 and TRBJ1-4): EAGVTQFPSHSVIEKGQTVTLRCDPISGHDNLYWYRRVMGKEIKFLLHFVKESKQDESGMPNNRFLAERTGGTYSTLKVQPAELEDSGVYFCASSQDGDRGNEKLFFGSGTQLSVL.

Of note for this clonotype: The junction and the germline gene differ at one end; a read error may be behind it. V usage is TRBV7-3 and J usage is TRBJ1-4; D not certain. Per the germline V gene, CDR1 is SGHTA and CDR2 is FQGTGA. The CDR3 totals 16 residues. For the CDR3, the DNA is TGTGCCAGCAGCTTCACAGTGGGAGAAACTAACGAAAAACTGTTTTTT. Translating it yields CASSFTVGETNEKLFF.

The V call is TRBV24-1, the J call TRBJ2-2, with 7 bases lining up with TRBD1. Germline lookup yields CDR1 KGHDR and CDR2 SFDVKD. CDR3 size: 18 residues. Trimming removed 0 bases from V and 2 bases from J; junction bases left unmatched: 8. CDR3 bases: TGTGCCACCAGTGATTTGCCTATAGGGACAGCAAACACCGGGGAGCTGTTTTTT. Protein: CATSDLPIGTANTGELFF.

This clonotype was counted only a few times. The chain couples TRBV7-8 to TRBJ1-6; D is unclear. Germline CDR1 reads SGHVS; CDR2 reads FQNEAQ. CDR3 length equals 14 residues. V shed 1 base and J shed 8 bases, with 9 bases lying between them. CDR3 nucleotides: TGTGCCAGCAGCTTAGTCCAGGTCGATTCACCCCTCCACTTT. Its translation: CASSLVQVDSPLHF.

This clonotype has at least ten counts. The V call is TRBV11-2, the J call TRBJ2-6, with D unclear. V was pared by 3 bases and J by 1 base, with 7 bases between. The germline V gene has CDR1 SGHAT and CDR2 FQNNGV. CDR3 size: 15 residues. In DNA form, the CDR3 reads TGTGCCAGCAGCTTTAGCCTTTCTGGGGCCAACGTCCTGACTTTC. Residues: CASSFSLSGANVLTF.

The rearrangement links TRBV6-2 or TRBV6-3 to TRBJ1-5; D gene uncertain. This CDR3 contains 16 residues. Germline V lookup: CDR1 MNHEY, CDR2 SVGEGT. Trimming cost V 1 base and J 4 bases, with 14 bases left between them. The CDR3 is CASSYYPARLNQPQHF. Here the CDR3 DNA reads TGTGCCAGCAGTTACTATCCAGCTAGACTAAATCAGCCCCAGCATTTT.

This sequence joins TRBV20-1 and TRBJ2-7; possible D gene TRBD2, 6 bases. Germline CDR1 and CDR2: DFQATT and SNEGSKA (reference sequence). V was trimmed by 5 bases and J by 3 bases, leaving 11 bases between them. CDR3 size: 12 residues. CDR3 in DNA: TGCAGTGCTGCGGGACTCCTCTACGAGCAGTACTTC. Encoded protein: CSAAGLLYEQYF.

V usage is TRBV20-1 and J usage is TRBJ2-1, with D possibly being TRBD2 (6 bases). The CDR3 has 16 residues. V gave up 4 bases and J gave up 4 bases, with 20 bases separating them. Per the germline V gene, CDR1 is DFQATT and CDR2 is SNEGSKA (reference sequence). The CDR3 reads CSATPSEQKPYNEQFF. CDR3 DNA: TGCAGTGCTACCCCTAGCGAGCAAAAACCTTACAATGAGCAGTTCTTC.

This clonotype appeared once. The chain carries TRBV9 and TRBJ2-7, with TRBD2 identical over 9 bases. Germline V gene data show CDR1 as SGDLS and CDR2 as YYNGEE. The length of the CDR3 is 15 residues. With 0 bases clipped from V and 7 bases from J, the junction kept 8 bases outside the gene matches. This CDR3 is CASSVAAGGINEQYF. In nucleotides, the CDR3 is TGTGCCAGCAGCGTAGCAGCGGGAGGAATCAATGAGCAGTACTTC.

CDR3 protein: CASKGSLNEQYF. The CDR3 DNA reads TGTGCCAGCAAAGGCTCATTAAACGAGCAGTACTTC. The chain carries TRBV27 and TRBJ2-5; the D is unclear. Gene TRBJ2-7 matches the end of the DNA better, so the J call may be wrong. The CDR3 totals 12 residues. Germline loops: CDR1 MNHEY, CDR2 SMNVEV (reference sequence).

This clonotype was detected a few times. The chain links TRBV5-1 to TRBJ2-1, with 10 bases aligning to TRBD2. The CDR3 is made up of 18 amino acids. V trimming: 0 bases; J trimming: 0 bases; junction bases outside the gene matches: 6. Germline V lookup: CDR1 SGHRS, CDR2 YFSETQ. The CDR3 coding sequence is TGCGCCAGCAGCTTGGGGCTAGCGGGAGACAGCTCCTACAATGAGCAGTTCTTC. This sequence encodes CASSLGLAGDSSYNEQFF.

This clonotype was recorded at least ten times. The gene calls are TRBV29-1 and TRBJ2-5; D is ambiguous. This CDR3 region has 15 residues. Germline V gives CDR1 SQVTM, CDR2 ANQGSEA. Trimming stripped 5 bases from V and 1 base from J, with 17 bases between. The CDR3 coding sequence is TGCAGCGTTATCCCCCCCCGTGGCAGCCAAGAGACCCAGTACTTC. It specifies CSVIPPRGSQETQYF.

V and J are TRBV12-3 or TRBV12-4 and TRBJ2-5; D may be TRBD1 (6 bases). V gave up 6 bases and J gave up 5 bases, with 13 bases separating them. The CDR3 loop spans 13 amino acids. For the CDR3, the DNA is TGTGCCAGCAGGACTACAGGGAAGGAGACCCAGTACTTC. This codes for CASRTTGKETQYF.

The chain carries TRBV14 and TRBJ2-5; possibly TRBD2 for D (6 bases). The length of the CDR3 is 17 residues. CDR1 is SGHDN and CDR2 is FVKESK in the germline V gene. Trimming removed 2 bases from V and 11 bases from J, with 27 bases in between. In DNA, the CDR3 is TGTGCCAGCAGCCAAAGCATCAATAGCGGTTTTAGGGATGAGCAGTACTTC. It translates to CASSQSINSGFRDEQYF.

This clonotype has only a few counts. The chain links TRBV27 to TRBJ2-5; no definite D call. TRBJ2-7 explains the end of the DNA better; the J call may be wrong. The CDR3 spans 12 residues. CDR1 is MNHEY and CDR2 is SMNVEV in the germline V gene (reference sequence). CDR3 nucleotide sequence: TGTGCCAGCAGGGGTCGAGTCGGCGAGCAGTACTTC. It yields the protein CASRGRVGEQYF.

This clonotype appeared many times. The V gene is TRBV12-3 or TRBV12-4, the J gene TRBJ1-2, with TRBD1 matching 8 bases. Trimming cost V 8 bases and J 2 bases; bases outside gene matches: 7. This CDR3 is 14 amino acids long. The CDR3 bases are TGTGCCAGCCAAAATAACAGGGGGAACTATGGCTACACCTTC. Translating gives CASQNNRGNYGYTF.

Comment on this clonotype: With a much larger clone just one base away, this may be a read error. The V and J genes are TRBV28 and TRBJ2-7, with D tentatively TRBD1 (6 bases). This CDR3 is built from 13 residues. Germline loops: CDR1 MDHEN, CDR2 SYDVKM. CDR3 sequence reads: CTSSLQGTYEQYF. The CDR3 DNA sequence: TGTACCAGCAGCTTACAGGGAACCTACGAGCAGTACTTC.

This clonotype was found a few times. J is TRBJ1-2 and V is TRBV5-1; D ambiguous. V was clipped by 4 bases and J by 2 bases, with 9 bases between them. The length of the CDR3 is 13 residues. Germline loops: CDR1 SGHRS, CDR2 YFSETQ. CDR3 coding DNA: TGCGCCAGCAGCGGAGCACAAAACTATGGCTACACCTTC. Translation gives CASSGAQNYGYTF. The complete variable domain, with remaining parts taken from reference TRBV5-1 and TRBJ1-2, reads KAGVTQTPRYLIKTRGQQVTLSCSPISGHRSVSWYQQTPGQGLQFLFEYFSETQRNKGNFPGRFSGRQFSNSRSEMNVSTLELGDSALYLCASSGAQNYGYTFGSGTRLTVV.